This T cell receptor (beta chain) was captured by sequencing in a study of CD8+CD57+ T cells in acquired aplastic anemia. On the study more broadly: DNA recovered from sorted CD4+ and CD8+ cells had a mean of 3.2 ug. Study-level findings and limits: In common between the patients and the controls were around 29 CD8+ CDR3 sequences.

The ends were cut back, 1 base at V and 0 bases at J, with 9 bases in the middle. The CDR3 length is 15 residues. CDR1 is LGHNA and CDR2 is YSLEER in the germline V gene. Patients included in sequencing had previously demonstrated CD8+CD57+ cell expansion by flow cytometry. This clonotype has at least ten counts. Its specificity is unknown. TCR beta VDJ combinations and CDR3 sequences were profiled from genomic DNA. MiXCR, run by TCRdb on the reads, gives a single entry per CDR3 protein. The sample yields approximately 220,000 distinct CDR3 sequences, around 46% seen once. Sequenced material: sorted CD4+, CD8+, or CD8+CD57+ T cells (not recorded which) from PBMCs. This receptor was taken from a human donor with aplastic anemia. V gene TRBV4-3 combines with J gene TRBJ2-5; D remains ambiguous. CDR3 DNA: TGCGCCAGCAGCCAAGGATCTCAGTACCAAGAGACCCAGTACTTC. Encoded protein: CASSQGSQYQETQYF.